This T cell receptor beta chain was documented in a study of OX40 agonist ivuxolimab in advanced cancers. Findings of the study overall: Researchers did not determine the expanded peripheral T cells' antigen specificity. Expanded clones belonging to CD8+ T cells outnumbered, on average, those of CD4+.

On this clone: The antigen is not known.

CDR3 length: 16 residues. CDR1 and CDR2 from the germline V gene are SGHRS and YFSETQ. The V end was cut by 4 bases, the J end by 0 bases, with 11 bases between. Repertoires were generated with immunoSEQ multiplex PCR, while TCRdb's copy carries only in-frame clones and drops some. The sample consists of about 95,000 clones, roughly 90% of them appearing once. The specimen was CD4+ or CD8+ T cells sorted from blood, collected in a trial of the OX40 agonist ivuxolimab. The sequence derives from an adult with an advanced solid tumor such as melanoma, head and neck, liver or kidney cancer. The gene calls are TRBV5-1 and TRBJ2-6; D perhaps matches TRBD1 (6 bases). The CDR3 reads CASSVQGLSGANVLTF. The CDR3 nucleotides read TGCGCCAGCAGCGTACAGGGTCTCTCTGGGGCCAACGTCCTGACTTTC.